One and the same sample provided the 22 T cell receptor beta chains below, sequenced in a study of T cell changes during pregnancy in multiple sclerosis. Clones were read by immunoSEQ multiplex PCR, and TCRdb kept only the in-frame ones, dropping some. The profile shows fewer than 35,000 clones, 90% of them singletons. Sequences were derived from CD4+ T cells from peripheral blood mononuclear cells, sampled in the third trimester of pregnancy. Source of these receptors: a female donor in good health, enrolled as a control in a pregnancy study.

This sequence joins TRBV5-1 and TRBJ1-6, with D possibly matching TRBD1 (6 bases). Germline-derived CDR1 and CDR2 are SGHRS and YFSETQ. Trimming shortened V by 7 bases and J by 6 bases, and 17 bases separated the two germline ends. This CDR3 comprises 15 residues. The CDR3 sequence is CASGDTGSSNSPLHF. The CDR3 bases are TGCGCCAGCGGAGACACAGGGTCGAGTAATTCACCCCTCCACTTT. The complete variable domain, with remaining parts taken from reference TRBV5-1 and TRBJ1-6, reads KAGVTQTPRYLIKTRGQQVTLSCSPISGHRSVSWYQQTPGQGLQFLFEYFSETQRNKGNFPGRFSGRQFSNSRSEMNVSTLELGDSALYLCASGDTGSSNSPLHFGNGTRLTVT.

This chain connects TRBV5-1 to TRBJ2-1; tentatively, D is TRBD2 (5 bases). Trimming shortened V by 4 bases and J by 9 bases, and 14 bases separated the two germline ends. This CDR3 comprises 13 residues. Germline V gives CDR1 SGHRS, CDR2 YFSETQ. This chain's CDR3 is CASSPPAGFEQFF. The CDR3 DNA follows: TGCGCCAGCAGCCCCCCCGCGGGCTTTGAGCAGTTCTTC.

The V call is TRBV9, the J call TRBJ1-2, with D possibly matching TRBD1 (6 bases). This CDR3 is built from 15 residues. CDR1 is SGDLS and CDR2 is YYNGEE in the germline V gene. With 0 bases removed from V and 4 bases from J, the gap between germline ends came to 13 bases. In DNA form, the CDR3 reads TGTGCCAGCAGCGTAGCAAGTACAGGGACCTATGGCTACACCTTC. Translating it yields CASSVASTGTYGYTF. Complete variable domain (other parts from reference TRBV9 and TRBJ1-2): DSGVTQTPKHLITATGQRVTLRCSPRSGDLSVYWYQQSLDQGLQFLIQYYNGEERAKGNILERFSAQQFPDLHSELNLSSLELGDSALYFCASSVASTGTYGYTFGSGTRLTVV.

The rearrangement uses TRBV5-5 and TRBJ2-5, with 7 bases fitting TRBD2. The CDR3 totals 17 residues. The germline CDR1 and CDR2 sequences are SGHKS and YYEKEE (reference sequence). V lost 1 base, J lost 0 bases, and 9 bases stayed unmatched. The CDR3 DNA sequence: TGTGCCAGCAGCTTGTGGGGGGGAGGGGTGTACCAAGAGACCCAGTACTTC. Its translation is CASSLWGGGVYQETQYF.

There are a few counts of this clone. This chain links TRBV19 with TRBJ1-2; 10 nucleotides agree with TRBD1. The CDR3 totals 15 residues. Trimming cost V 4 bases and J 3 bases; bases outside gene matches: 5. Germline assignment: CDR1 LNHDA and CDR2 SQIVND (reference sequence). Here the CDR3 DNA reads TGTGCCAGTAGTACTCAGGACAGGGGGGACTATGGCTACACCTTC. This translates into CASSTQDRGDYGYTF.

This clone turned up a few times. This sequence joins TRBV5-1 and TRBJ2-1, with D perhaps matching TRBD2 (5 bases). Germline values: CDR1 SGHRS, CDR2 YFSETQ. The CDR3 has 15 residues. V lost 0 bases to trimming and J lost 7 bases, with 14 bases between them. In nucleotides, the CDR3 is TGCGCCAGCAGCTTGGATGGGAGCCCCCTAAATGAGCAGTTCTTC. Amino acids: CASSLDGSPLNEQFF.

In DNA form, the CDR3 reads TGCGCCAGCAGCCCGGGACTAGACACAGATACGCAGTATTTT. It is translated as CASSPGLDTDTQYF. The chain carries TRBV5-1 and TRBJ2-3; TRBD2 matches 8 bases. The CDR3 runs to 14 residues. Per germline, CDR1 SGHRS and CDR2 YFSETQ. J lost 2 bases, V lost 4 bases, and 3 bases had no gene match.

The genes are TRBV4-3 and TRBJ2-2; D is unclear. Trimming removed 0 bases from V and 4 bases from J, with 9 bases in between. Germline CDR1 LGHNA, CDR2 YSLEER. CDR3 size: 15 residues. The CDR3 coding sequence is TGCGCCAGCAGCCAAGATAACTTGCTCACCGGGGAGCTGTTTTTT. It encodes CASSQDNLLTGELFF.

V gene TRBV30 combines with J gene TRBJ1-4, with D maybe TRBD1 (5 bases). The CDR3 loop spans 15 amino acids. Germline CDR1 and CDR2: GTSNPN and SVGIG (reference sequence). Trimming removed 2 bases at V and 1 base at J, with 11 bases between. The CDR3 sequence: CAWSSGGGTNEKLFF. CDR3 DNA sequence: TGTGCCTGGAGTTCGGGGGGTGGAACTAATGAAAAACTGTTTTTT.

This clone was seen only once. Other DNA variants within this sample encode the same CDR3. The J gene is TRBJ1-1, the V gene TRBV19; 7 bases agree with TRBD1. In germline, CDR1 is LNHDA, CDR2 SQIVND (reference sequence). The CDR3 has 14 residues. The V and J ends lost 3 bases and 2 bases, in that order; junction bases with no gene match: 3. The DNA of the CDR3 is TGTGCCAGTAGTATCGGGACAGTCAACACTGAAGCTTTCTTT. This sequence encodes CASSIGTVNTEAFF.

V is TRBV11-3 and J is TRBJ2-7; D is perhaps TRBD1 (6 bases). CDR3 length: 14 residues. V lost 5 bases, J lost 3 bases, and 14 bases lay in between. Germline V lookup: CDR1 SGHNT, CDR2 YENEEA. In DNA, the CDR3 is TGTGCCAGCAGCCCAGGGGACCAACGCTACGAGCAGTACTTC. This codes for CASSPGDQRYEQYF.

The chain couples TRBV11-2 to TRBJ2-7; D perhaps matches TRBD2 (6 bases). The CDR3 consists of 14 residues. Per the germline V gene, CDR1 is SGHAT and CDR2 is FQNNGV. The V end was cut by 6 bases, the J end by 0 bases, with 12 bases between. Written as DNA, the CDR3 is TGTGCCAGCAGTCCTAGCGTGCGCTCCTACGAGCAGTACTTC. It translates to CASSPSVRSYEQYF.

CDR3 in amino acids: CASSLAGTGSVRTPLHF. The CDR3 DNA reads TGTGCCAGCAGCTTAGCCGGGACAGGGTCTGTGAGGACACCCCTCCACTTT. V usage is TRBV11-2 and J usage is TRBJ1-6, with TRBD1 identical over 9 bases. The V gene's germline CDR1 is SGHAT and CDR2 FQNNGV. With 1 base clipped from V and 11 bases from J, the junction kept 12 bases outside the gene matches. This CDR3 is built from 17 residues.

V is TRBV30 and J is TRBJ2-3; D may be TRBD1 (6 bases). Between the trimmed V and J ends, which lost 0 bases and 1 base, there was a span of 11 bases. CDR1 is GTSNPN, CDR2 SVGIG, per germline (reference sequence). This CDR3 region has 15 residues. The CDR3 DNA reads as TGTGCCTGGAGTGTAGGGTCAGGGGGCACAGATACGCAGTATTTT. Translating gives CAWSVGSGGTDTQYF.

The chain uses TRBV9 and TRBJ2-2, with TRBD2 matching 10 bases. The CDR3 is 17 amino acids. Germline V gene lookup returns CDR1 SGDLS and CDR2 YYNGEE. J gave up 1 base and V 0 bases, and 3 bases lay outside the gene matches. As DNA, the CDR3 is TGTGCCAGCAGCGTAGCTAGCGGGGGCCTGAACACCGGGGAGCTGTTTTTT. Its translation: CASSVASGGLNTGELFF. Filled out from reference TRBV9 and TRBJ2-2, the complete variable domain reads DSGVTQTPKHLITATGQRVTLRCSPRSGDLSVYWYQQSLDQGLQFLIQYYNGEERAKGNILERFSAQQFPDLHSELNLSSLELGDSALYFCASSVASGGLNTGELFFGEGSRLTVL.

The chain employs TRBV29-1 and TRBJ2-7; 10 positions agree with TRBD1. CDR3 length equals 15 residues. V gave up 6 bases and J gave up 3 bases; unmatched junction bases: 11. The germline V gene has CDR1 SQVTM and CDR2 ANQGSEA. The CDR3 coding sequence is TGCAGCGTGAAAAATCCGACAGGGGGCATCTACGAGCAGTACTTC. This sequence encodes CSVKNPTGGIYEQYF.

This chain connects TRBV7-2 to TRBJ1-1; D call uncertain. V gave up 3 bases and J gave up 8 bases, with 7 bases separating them. This CDR3 has 11 residues. CDR1 is SGHTA, CDR2 FQGNSA, per germline. The CDR3 bases are TGTGCCAGCAGCTTTGGCAGAGAAGCTTTCTTT. It codes for CASSFGREAFF. Drawing the rest from reference TRBV7-2 and TRBJ1-1, the complete variable domain is GAGVSQSPSNKVTEKGKDVELRCDPISGHTALYWYRQSLGQGLEFLIYFQGNSAPDKSGLPSDRFSAERTGGSVSTLTIQRTQQEDSAVYLCASSFGREAFFGQGTRLTVV.

The gene calls are TRBV16 and TRBJ1-4, with D possibly matching TRBD1 (5 bases). The CDR3 is made up of 16 amino acids. Germline-derived CDR1 and CDR2 are KGHSY and FQNENV. Trimming stripped 2 bases from V and 0 bases from J, with 10 bases between. CDR3 coding DNA: TGTGCCAGCAGCCAACCGGGGGACGCAACTAATGAAAAACTGTTTTTT. It encodes CASSQPGDATNEKLFF.

V usage is TRBV5-6 and J usage is TRBJ2-1, with D perhaps TRBD1 (5 bases). Germline V gene lookup returns CDR1 SGHDT and CDR2 YYEEEE. Trimming removed 4 bases from V and 8 bases from J, with 13 bases in between. The CDR3 is 13 amino acids. The CDR3 protein is CASSLRGFDEQFF. CDR3 sequence (DNA): TGTGCCAGCAGCCTAAGGGGTTTCGATGAGCAGTTCTTC.

The chain joins TRBV6-5 to TRBJ2-7, with 8 bases matching TRBD1. The V segment lost 6 bases and the J segment 7 bases; nucleotides outside the gene matches: 11. The CDR3 covers 14 residues. Looked up from germline, CDR1 is MNHEY and CDR2 is SVGAGI. The CDR3 region is CASRQTGQGYEQYF. DNA of the CDR3: TGTGCCAGCAGACAAACAGGACAGGGCTATGAGCAGTACTTC.

This chain uses TRBV7-2 with TRBJ1-5, with TRBD1 as a possible D gene (5 bases). Trimming removed 1 base at V and 4 bases at J, with 14 bases between. CDR3 length: 16 residues. Germline V gene lookup returns CDR1 SGHTA and CDR2 FQGNSA. CDR3 region: CASSLVGAPLNQPQHF. CDR3 coding DNA: TGTGCCAGCAGCTTAGTTGGGGCTCCCCTAAATCAGCCCCAGCATTTT. Filled out from reference TRBV7-2 and TRBJ1-5, the complete variable domain reads GAGVSQSPSNKVTEKGKDVELRCDPISGHTALYWYRQSLGQGLEFLIYFQGNSAPDKSGLPSDRFSAERTGGSVSTLTIQRTQQEDSAVYLCASSLVGAPLNQPQHFGDGTRLSIL.

The J gene is TRBJ1-2, the V gene TRBV27; 10 nucleotides match TRBD1. CDR1 and CDR2 from the germline V gene are MNHEY and SMNVEV (reference sequence). This CDR3 has 16 residues. V trimming: 2 bases; J trimming: 8 bases; junction bases outside the gene matches: 11. Written as DNA, the CDR3 is TGTGCCAGCAGTTTACTCACAGACAGGGGGCGCAGAGGCTACACCTTC. Its translation: CASSLLTDRGRRGYTF.